This T cell receptor (beta chain) was recovered during a study of molecular identifiers for immune sequencing clone quantification. Study results and caveats: Should identical TCR molecules share a barcode, the sizes of highly expanded clones could be underestimated. Effector cells kept over 99% of their molecules in clones above 20 RNA copies, while naive cells kept under 1% there.

V was trimmed by 4 bases and J by 5 bases, leaving 16 bases between them. The CDR3 is made up of 15 amino acids. The germline V gene has CDR1 MDHEN and CDR2 SYDVKM. This clonotype was seen a single time. Its antigen is not known. From the PCR reads, TCRdb called clonotypes with MiXCR, one entry per CDR3 protein. The sample has around 40,000 distinct CDR3 sequences, less than 20% seen once. Sorted naive CD8 T cells, roughly 19,000 to 1,000,000, were sequenced from 10%, 30% or 50% RNA. Sorting isolated naive CD8 T cells as CD8+CD4-CCR7+CD45RA+ events. Specimen: naive CD8+ T cells from blood, with Jurkat cell RNA spiked in. Noted subset: FACS-sorted CD8+CD4-CCR7+CD45RA+ naive T cells. The gene calls are TRBV28 and TRBJ2-3; D uncertain. The TCR was taken from a human donor in good health. Some libraries in this study had Jurkat cell RNA spiked in. In DNA, the CDR3 is TGTGCCAGCAGTTCAGTTGACTCTCTCCAAGATACGCAGTATTTT. It codes for CASSSVDSLQDTQYF.